This entry is about one T cell receptor beta chain. The assay was immunoSEQ multiplex PCR, and TCRdb's table has in-frame clones only and misses some. This sample has 55,000 to 80,000 clones, with nearly 98% found just once. This entry belongs to a study of technical replicates of blood from four donors. Trimming cost V 4 bases and J 5 bases; bases outside gene matches: 6. The CDR3 contains 14 residues. Germline V CDR1 and CDR2: SEHNR, FQNEAQ (reference sequence). V usage is TRBV7-9 and J usage is TRBJ2-5; 8 bases align to TRBD2. This TCR came from a human donor in good health. Sequenced material: T cells isolated from PBMCs. The CDR3 nucleotides are TGTGCCAGCAGCTCCGCGGGGGGTGGGGAGACCCAGTACTTC. Encoded protein: CASSSAGGGETQYF.